This T cell receptor (beta chain) was recorded in a study of T cells after yellow fever vaccination. Study information: Low-cell-number fractions underwent preparation using SMART-Seq v4 Ultra Low Input.

Whole-study findings and limits: In post-booster samples, most primary-vaccination clones reappeared (around 95% CD4, over 70% CD8).

The ends lost 2 bases at V and 13 bases at J; junction bases unmatched: 16. From germline, CDR1 is LGHNA and CDR2 YSLEER. The CDR3 is 17 amino acids. TCRdb redid the calling of the 5' RACE reads with MiXCR, one entry per CDR3 protein. Of about 220,000 distinct CDR3 sequences detected, more than 3% appear once; the ten largest clones hold 3.2%. To note about this clonotype: Its specificity is not known.

Sequencing was performed on CD4+ T cells sorted from PBMCs, taken 10 days after the yellow fever booster vaccination. This chain connects TRBV4-3 to TRBJ1-6; 8 bases agree with TRBD1. This sequence was found in a man between 18 and 35 years old who received the YFV17D yellow fever vaccine. CDR3 protein: CASSQNNAGTGSVPLHF. For the CDR3, the DNA is TGCGCCAGCAGCCAAAATAATGCCGGGACAGGCTCGGTTCCCCTCCACTTT.